This TCR beta chain was obtained from a study of cytomegalovirus exposure and HLA in healthy donors (dated by TCRdb to about 2017). Some background on the complete study: An earlier analysis of fewer than 750 of the donors reported roughly 300 Gb of sequence data and 117 million unique TCR beta sequences obtained from approximately 180 million T cells. An early release that covered about 600 HLA-typed donors contained 250 to 350 gigabases of sequencing data and 65 million to 100 million unique TCR sequences. The genetic ancestry cluster associated with self-reported Caucasian donors included 81% of the roughly 410 genotyped donors. The aim of the study was to test whether cataloging public T cell receptors could identify signatures of past pathogen exposure. The T cell repertoires of roughly 660 subjects were profiled by immunosequencing and related to cytomegalovirus serostatus. A separate validation cohort of over 95 different subjects was used in addition to the approximately 670-subject first cohort. The study combined high-throughput TCR immunosequencing, statistical association of individual TCRs with disease status, and machine learning to predict cytomegalovirus infection status. A later analysis re-analyzed previously published TCR beta repertoires from about 600 donors and added high-resolution HLA genotyping to study TCR occurrence patterns. Rather than drawing on any new phenotypic data, the later analysis identified candidate immune exposures from TCR beta sequences and the way those sequences occurred across donors. An earlier analysis of 587 of the donors used high-throughput TCR beta sequencing to judge whether each TCR beta V gene segment behaved as functional or pseudogenic. Alongside the repertoire data, information on donor age, sex, ethnicity and CMV serostatus was compiled. In a later genetic analysis, genome-wide SNP genotypes for about 60% of the 666 donors were used, and that subset was treated as a discovery cohort. Every repertoire in the discovery cohort had been generated on one and the same sequencing platform. Both class I and class II loci were covered by HLA typing, at four-digit resolution. Typing coverage varied by locus: about 620-630 donors for A, B, C, DRB1 and DQB1; about 520 for DQA1; more than 600 for DPA1; roughly 450 for DPB1. About five DR-DQ haplotypes were treated as single units for association and clustering because of strong linkage in the cohort. Across some 400 genotyped donors of the cohort, an average of approximately 200,000 unique TCR beta nucleotide sequences per donor were sequenced, and roughly 18% of those sequences were non-productive.

There are 12 amino acids in the CDR3, from cysteine to phenylalanine inclusive. Just CDR3 DNA is preserved here, 36 bases in frame from base 1. V and J lose 4 bases and 7 bases, and a span of 8 bases separates them. CDR1 and CDR2 were assigned from the germline V gene as MNHEY and SVGAGI. This clone was seen a few times. Its antigen has not been determined. Base qualities were left out, and no much larger clone turns up one base away. The cohort comprised fewer than 750 healthy bone marrow donors. All cohort members were sampled while nominally healthy, although unrecorded immune exposures were likely present. The donor tested CMV seronegative, placing the donor among the approximately 360 seronegative members of the cohort. A peripheral blood sample was provided by each donor, and peripheral blood mononuclear cells were used for TCR beta sequencing. Genomic DNA extraction from the blood cell samples was performed with the Qiagen DNeasy Blood Extraction Kit.

Library generation was performed with the immunoSEQ multiplex PCR assay. A mixture of 60 forward primers for TCR Vbeta segments and 13 reverse primers for TCR Jbeta segments was used in the multiplex PCR. The CDR3 region of rearranged TCR beta genes was amplified from genomic DNA with a multiplex PCR assay. The amplified TCR beta libraries were sequenced on the Illumina HiSeq System as 87-base-pair reads. In the source study's methods: In a later analysis, some 80 million unique TCR beta chains were counted across the roughly 610 repertoires, and roughly 10 million of these chains were shared by at least two donors. To remove PCR and sequencing errors, raw reads were error-corrected and collapsed into unique sequences using a nearest-neighbor algorithm that merged closely related sequences. V, D and J gene segments were assigned by aligning CDR3 sequences to IMGT reference sequences. For a sequence to be retained, a match of at least six nucleotides to both a V gene segment and a J gene segment was required. A rearrangement was called productive if the CDR3 had no stop codons and remained in frame with V and J, and every other rearrangement was called non-productive. Following IMGT convention, CDR3 was defined as the stretch from the second conserved V-encoded cysteine to the conserved J-encoded phenylalanine. Sequences without an unambiguous match to a single V gene segment were excluded from the earlier analysis of several hundred of the donors. An earlier analysis of 587 of the donors classified V segments as functional when productive rearrangements were above 56.7% and as segregating when the standard deviation between donors was above 5%. A statistical classification framework was developed to diagnose cytomegalovirus status using the catalog of TCR beta chain sequences. In a later analysis, V and J genes were assigned by comparing TCR nucleotide sequences against IMGT/GENE-DB human TR gene sequences. Using the TCRdist pipeline, a later analysis assigned CDR3 sequences along with most-parsimonious VDJ recombination scenarios. In a later analysis, each TCR beta chain was defined by its CDR3 amino acid sequence together with its V-gene family, and reads without a unique V-gene family were excluded. As a way to deal with suspected cross-contamination and a sequencing artifact, a later analysis dropped approximately 570 nucleotide sequences that were highly shared and had low generation probability. For each public chain, a later analysis derived a clonal expansion index from normalized ranks of inferred template counts within each repertoire. In a later analysis, generation probabilities were computed using a VDJ recombination model fitted to out-of-frame rearrangements, and the results were checked against IGoR. Hypergeometric tests were used in a later analysis to score TCR-TCR, TCR-HLA and TCR-CMV co-occurrence, with a repertoire-size bias correction applied to the TCR pairs. To estimate false discovery rates, a later analysis permuted the HLA or CMV assignments 20 times. In a later analysis, co-occurring TCRs were grouped using DBSCAN, with TCRdist sequence similarity added in when clustering inside HLA-allele-positive subsets. Co-occurrence clustering excluded repertoires with fewer than 30,000 or more than 120,000 public chains, plus five with anomalous nucleotide sharing. TCRdb holds this immuneACCESS table with in-frame rearrangements only. Some clones are missing; in checked studies, unresolved V genes explain under half, and the rest has no known cause. V, J and clone size reflect that table, while D and trimming were determined from the DNA. For this sample the table gives 90,000 to 100,000 clones, of which 78% were detected only once. 0.7% to 0.85% of the sample rests with the top ten.

General study outcomes and caveats: In a later analysis, some 17,000 TCR beta sequences were associated with specific HLA alleles at a false discovery rate of 0.05. Several of the top co-occurrence clusters appeared to be linked to parvovirus B19, influenza, CMV and Epstein-Barr virus, according to a later analysis. A cluster of highly shared sequence variants was judged likely to represent a technical artifact of the sequencing pipeline. Sequencing depth was assumed to be roughly uniform across donors in the presence/absence analyses, though that assumption may not hold. Strong co-occurrence of HLA alleles, especially DR and DQ, made assigning TCR associations to individual alleles difficult. This cohort had only TCR beta chains sequenced, and the lack of alpha or paired-chain data limited which features could be detected. In vitro tests confirmed that a few of the cytomegalovirus-associated TCR beta chains recognize cytomegalovirus antigens. For the cohort, immune exposure information was limited to CMV serostatus. A further reported finding was that TCR beta sequences accurately predicted the HLA-A and HLA-B alleles for most subjects in the first cohort. Some IMGT-functional V segments, including TRBV6-2 and TRBV6-3, could not be told apart with the 87-base-pair reads, so those segments were excluded. The earlier analysis of about 600 of the donors excluded 15 to 20 rarely observed V segments, including chromosome 9 orphons, because counts were too low. Correlated functional status among segregating V segments might reflect linkage disequilibrium, but an unknown experimental factor could not be ruled out. According to a later genetic analysis, donors in an Asian-associated ancestry cluster had fewer N-insertions in productive TCRs than the approximately 670-donor mean. HLA typing was unavailable for some donors at each locus, so association tests used only the typed subset. Compared with equally common non-associated chains, HLA-associated TCR beta chains in a later analysis were more clonally expanded and had lower generation probabilities. It was suggested by the authors that the approach could potentially be generalized to other disease states and immunological phenotypes. In an earlier analysis of a few hundred of the donors, most TCR beta V segments were observed in productive rearrangements about 87% or about 30% of the time, broadly matching IMGT annotations. Across donors, most TCR sequences were observed very rarely, whereas some public TCRs were present in many individuals. The study listed 150 to 200 TCR beta chains as associated with cytomegalovirus. In a later analysis, TCR association rates were found to vary across HLA loci, with the most associated TCRs seen for DRB1 alleles and the fewest for HLA-C alleles. V-gene and J-gene trimming of TCR beta chains was associated with a missense DCLRE1C variant in a later genetic analysis, and the association was replicated in an independent cohort. Most CMV-associated TCR beta chains appeared to be HLA-restricted in a later analysis, and the HLA associations seemed to be driven largely by CMV exposure. The classifier was reported to diagnose cytomegalovirus status with high specificity and sensitivity in both the original cohort and the validation cohort.

The sequence was obtained from an older woman in good health and CMV-seronegative. Material for sequencing was PBMCs. Recombination joined TRBV6-5 with TRBJ1-5; the D gene cannot be resolved reliably. The CDR3 is CASSSPGQPQHF. At the DNA level, the sequence is TGTGCCAGCAGTTCCCCCGGGCAGCCCCAGCATTTT.